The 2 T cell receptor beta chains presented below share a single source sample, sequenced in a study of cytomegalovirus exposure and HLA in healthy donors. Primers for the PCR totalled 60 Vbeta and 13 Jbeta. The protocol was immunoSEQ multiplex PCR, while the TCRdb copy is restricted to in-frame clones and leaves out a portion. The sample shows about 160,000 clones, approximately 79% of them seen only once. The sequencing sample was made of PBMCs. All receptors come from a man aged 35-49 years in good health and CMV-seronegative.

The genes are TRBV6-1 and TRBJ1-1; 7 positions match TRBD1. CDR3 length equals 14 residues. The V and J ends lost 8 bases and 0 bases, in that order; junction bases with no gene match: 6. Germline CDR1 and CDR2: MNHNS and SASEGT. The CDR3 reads CASEEQGMNTEAFF. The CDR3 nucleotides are TGTGCCAGCGAAGAACAGGGGATGAACACTGAAGCTTTCTTT.

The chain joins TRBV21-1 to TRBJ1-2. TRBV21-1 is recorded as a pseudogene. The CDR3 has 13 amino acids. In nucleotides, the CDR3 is TGTGCCAGCAGCAAAGGGGGGGGGTATGGCTACACCTTC. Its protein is CASSKGGGYGYTF.